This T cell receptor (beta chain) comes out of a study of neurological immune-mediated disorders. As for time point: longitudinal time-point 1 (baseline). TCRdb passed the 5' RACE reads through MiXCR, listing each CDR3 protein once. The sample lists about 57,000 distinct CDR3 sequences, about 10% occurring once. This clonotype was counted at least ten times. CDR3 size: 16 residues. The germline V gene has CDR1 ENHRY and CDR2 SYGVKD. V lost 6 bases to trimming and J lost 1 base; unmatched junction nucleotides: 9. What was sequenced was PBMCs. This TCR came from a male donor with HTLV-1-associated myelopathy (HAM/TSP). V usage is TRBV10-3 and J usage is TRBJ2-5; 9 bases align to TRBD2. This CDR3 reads CAISEKAGGSQETQYF. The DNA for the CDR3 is TGTGCCATCAGCGAGAAGGCGGGGGGGTCCCAAGAGACCCAGTACTTC.